A single sample gave rise to the 11 T cell receptor beta chains below, sequenced in a study of OX40 agonist ivuxolimab in advanced cancers. Sequenced by immunoSEQ multiplex PCR; TCRdb stores in-frame clones only, minus some. Of 80,000 to 100,000 clones in the sample, around 90% were seen once. Source: CD4+ or CD8+ T cells sorted from blood, taken in a trial of the OX40 agonist ivuxolimab. These receptors came from an adult with an advanced solid tumor such as melanoma, head and neck, liver or kidney cancer.

The CDR3 DNA reads as TGTGCCAGCAGCAGAAACAGGGGCGAGCAGTACTTC. Protein product: CASSRNRGEQYF. The chain employs TRBV7-2 and TRBJ2-7, with 7 nucleotides matching TRBD1. The CDR3 length is 12 residues. Looked up from germline, CDR1 is SGHTA and CDR2 is FQGNSA. The J segment lost 6 bases and the V segment lost 5 bases, leaving 4 bases of the junction unmatched.

The table lists this clone with a count of one. This chain connects TRBV7-8 to TRBJ2-1; 9 nucleotides match TRBD2. CDR1 is SGHVS, CDR2 FQNEAQ, per germline. With V trimmed by 5 bases and J by 8 bases, 13 bases remained unmatched. The CDR3 consists of 16 residues. The CDR3 nucleotides read TGTGCCAGCAGCCCCCGCGGGGCGGGGGGGCGGCATGAGCAGTTCTTC. This encodes CASSPRGAGGRHEQFF.

This clone has just one count. The chain couples TRBV10-2 to TRBJ2-7; no firm D call. Germline V CDR1 and CDR2: WSHSY, SAAADI. This CDR3 has 15 residues. V was pared by 2 bases and J by 0 bases, with 11 bases between. In DNA form, the CDR3 reads TGCGCCAGCAGTGAGGCCCTTATCGGCTCCTACGAGCAGTACTTC. Protein sequence: CASSEALIGSYEQYF.

This chain connects TRBV6-1 to TRBJ2-7; 12 bases are a match to TRBD2. The CDR3 is 14 amino acids. The J segment lost 1 base and the V segment lost 7 bases, leaving 2 bases of the junction unmatched. CDR1 is MNHNS, CDR2 SASEGT, per germline. This CDR3 reads CASIGLAGSYEQYF. The CDR3 bases are TGTGCCAGCATTGGACTAGCGGGATCCTACGAGCAGTACTTC.

This chain links TRBV30 with TRBJ1-2; D uncertain. The CDR3 has 15 amino acids. Trimming took off 0 bases at V and 2 bases at J, with 13 bases between the two ends. The germline V gene encodes CDR1 GTSNPN and CDR2 SVGIG (reference sequence). CDR3 sequence: CAWSVPGFGNYGYTF. The CDR3 DNA reads as TGTGCCTGGAGTGTTCCCGGGTTTGGGAACTATGGCTACACCTTC.

The rearrangement joins TRBV2 to TRBJ1-3, with D unresolved. Trimming removed 5 bases from V and 3 bases from J, with 14 bases in between. There are 15 residues in the CDR3. Germline loops: CDR1 SNHLY, CDR2 FYNNEI. The CDR3 region is CASSRTEFDGNTIYF. The CDR3 DNA sequence: TGTGCCAGCAGTCGGACTGAATTTGATGGAAACACCATATATTTT.

The CDR3 sequence is CASSLETGLGEQYF. The CDR3, as DNA: TGTGCCAGCAGCTTGGAAACAGGGCTCGGGGAGCAGTACTTC. The chain has TRBV7-8 and TRBJ2-7, with D perhaps matching TRBD1 (6 bases). The V and J ends lost 3 bases and 7 bases respectively, with 16 bases between them. Germline values: CDR1 SGHVS, CDR2 FQNEAQ. This CDR3 region has 14 residues.

The V gene is TRBV2, the J gene TRBJ1-5; TRBD1 might be the D (5 bases). In germline, CDR1 is SNHLY, CDR2 FYNNEI. V lost 2 bases and J 2 bases, leaving 10 bases between the germline ends. The CDR3 length is 15 residues. Here the CDR3 reads CASSEWGNRNQPQHF. The CDR3, as DNA: TGTGCCAGCAGTGAATGGGGGAATCGCAATCAGCCCCAGCATTTT. Full variable domain (missing parts from reference TRBV2 and TRBJ1-5): EPEVTQTPSHQVTQMGQEVILRCVPISNHLYFYWYRQILGQKVEFLVSFYNNEISEKSEIFDDQFSVERPDGSNFTLKIRSTKLEDSAMYFCASSEWGNRNQPQHFGDGTRLSIL.

This rearrangement joins TRBV5-1 to TRBJ2-7, with a tentative D call TRBD1 (5 bases). Germline-derived CDR1 and CDR2 are SGHRS and YFSETQ. The germline V and J ends were trimmed by 4 bases and 6 bases, with 14 bases remaining between them. The CDR3 consists of 13 residues. For the CDR3, the DNA is TGCGCCAGCAGCGTCGCTGGGGCCGGCGAGCAGTACTTC. Protein product: CASSVAGAGEQYF. The full variable domain, completed using reference TRBV5-1 and TRBJ2-7, is KAGVTQTPRYLIKTRGQQVTLSCSPISGHRSVSWYQQTPGQGLQFLFEYFSETQRNKGNFPGRFSGRQFSNSRSEMNVSTLELGDSALYLCASSVAGAGEQYFGPGTRLTVT.

This clone has a handful of counts. The CDR3 spells CASSPGVKADGYTF. CDR3 DNA: TGTGCCAGCTCACCAGGTGTCAAGGCTGATGGCTACACCTTC. J is TRBJ1-2 and V is TRBV18; no firm D call. CDR1 KGHSH and CDR2 LQKENI come from the germline V gene. This CDR3 spans 14 amino acids. Trimming removed 2 bases from V and 6 bases from J, with 13 bases in between.

The chain employs TRBV11-2 and TRBJ1-2; D is uncertain. The ends were cut back, 5 bases at V and 4 bases at J, with 20 bases in the middle. The CDR3 sequence is 16 residues long. CDR1 and CDR2 from the germline V gene are SGHAT and FQNNGV. CDR3 DNA sequence: TGTGCCAGCAGCATTGGAGTAACAAGCAGAACCTATGGCTACACCTTC. Residues: CASSIGVTSRTYGYTF.